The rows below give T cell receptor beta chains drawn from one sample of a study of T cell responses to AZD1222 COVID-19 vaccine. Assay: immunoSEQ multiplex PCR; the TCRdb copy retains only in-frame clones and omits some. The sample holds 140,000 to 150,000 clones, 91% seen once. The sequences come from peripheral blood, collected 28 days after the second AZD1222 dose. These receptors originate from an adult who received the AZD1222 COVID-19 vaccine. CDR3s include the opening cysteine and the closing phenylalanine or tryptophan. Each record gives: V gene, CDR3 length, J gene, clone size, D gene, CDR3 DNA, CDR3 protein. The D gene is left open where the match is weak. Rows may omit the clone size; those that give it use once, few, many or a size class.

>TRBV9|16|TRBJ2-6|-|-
TGTGCCAGCCAGACGGGAATTGGATCTGGGGCCAACGTCCTGACTTTC
CASQTGIGSGANVLTF
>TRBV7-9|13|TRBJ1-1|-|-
TGTGCCAGCAGCCCCCGCATGAACACTGAAGCTTTCTTT
CASSPRMNTEAFF
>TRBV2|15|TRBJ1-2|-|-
TGTGCCAGCAGTGAAGCCGGAAGGGCAGGCTATGGCTACACCTTC
CASSEAGRAGYGYTF
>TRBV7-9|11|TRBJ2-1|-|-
TGTGCCAGCAGCTCTCCCGATGAGCAGTTCTTC
CASSSPDEQFF
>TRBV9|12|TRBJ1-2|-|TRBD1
TGTGCCAGCAGCGCACAGGGGAATGGCTACACCTTC
CASSAQGNGYTF
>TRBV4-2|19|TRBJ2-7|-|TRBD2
TGTGCCAGCAGCCAAGATTTCTCCCGACTAGCGGGACTTCCCCGGAGATTGTACTTC
CASSQDFSRLAGLPRRLYF
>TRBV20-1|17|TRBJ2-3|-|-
TGCAGTGCTAGTTGGGGGGCAGGGGGAGTGTTGACAGATACGCAGTATTTT
CSASWGAGGVLTDTQYF
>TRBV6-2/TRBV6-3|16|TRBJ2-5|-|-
TGTGCCAGCAGTTCCCCAGTTCGTCCGTACCAAGAGACCCAGTACTTC
CASSSPVRPYQETQYF
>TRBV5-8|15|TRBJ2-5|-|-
TGTGCCAGCAGCCCCCCCCGTGGGTTTCAAGAGACCCAGTACTTC
CASSPPRGFQETQYF
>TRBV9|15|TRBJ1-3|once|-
TGTGCCAGCAGCGTAGGGAGCTACTCTGGAAACACCATATATTTT
CASSVGSYSGNTIYF
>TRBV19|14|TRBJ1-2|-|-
TGTGCCAGTAACGCTCATCAGACAGGTTTCGGCTACACCTTC
CASNAHQTGFGYTF
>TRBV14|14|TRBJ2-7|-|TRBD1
TGTGCCAGCAGCGACAGGGGCCGATACTACGAGCAGTACTTC
CASSDRGRYYEQYF
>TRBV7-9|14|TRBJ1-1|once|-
TGTGCCAGCGTACCTCTCAAACGTGGCACTGAAGCTTTCTTT
CASVPLKRGTEAFF
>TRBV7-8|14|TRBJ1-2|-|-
TGTGCCAGCATGTCTGGAATAGCTAACTATGGCTACACCTTC
CASMSGIANYGYTF
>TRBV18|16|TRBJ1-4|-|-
TGTGCCAGCTCACCAGAGACAAGGGGGACTAATGAAAAACTGTTTTTT
CASSPETRGTNEKLFF
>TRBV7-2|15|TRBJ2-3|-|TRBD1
TGTGCCAGCAGCTGGACCGGGACAGGGACAGATACGCAGTATTTT
CASSWTGTGTDTQYF
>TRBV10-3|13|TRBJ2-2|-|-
TGTGCCATCAGTGGGTCTGGTACCGGGGAGCTGTTTTTT
CAISGSGTGELFF
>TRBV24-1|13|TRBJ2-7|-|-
TGTGCCACCAGTGATCTTTTGGGGGGCGAGCAGTACTTC
CATSDLLGGEQYF
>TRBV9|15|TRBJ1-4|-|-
TGTGCCAGCAGCGTAGGACTGCAACATAATGAAAAACTGTTTTTT
CASSVGLQHNEKLFF
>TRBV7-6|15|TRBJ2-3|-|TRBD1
TGTGCCAGCAGCTTAGTCGGACAGGGGGCGGATACGCAGTATTTT
CASSLVGQGADTQYF
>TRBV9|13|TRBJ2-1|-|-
TGTGCCAGCAGCGTAGGCCCTTCCAATGAGCAGTTCTTC
CASSVGPSNEQFF
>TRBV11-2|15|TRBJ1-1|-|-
TGTGCCAGCAGCTTCTTTATGGGGGGGAACACTGAAGCTTTCTTT
CASSFFMGGNTEAFF
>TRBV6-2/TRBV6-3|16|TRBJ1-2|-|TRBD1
TGTGCCAGCAGTTACTCGAAGACAGGGGTATTAAGGCTCTACACCTTC
CASSYSKTGVLRLYTF
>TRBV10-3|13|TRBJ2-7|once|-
TGTGCCATCAGTGACCGGGCAGGCTACGAGCAGTACTTC
CAISDRAGYEQYF
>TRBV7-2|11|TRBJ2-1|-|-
TGTGCCAGCAGCTTGATGAATGAGCAGTTCTTC
CASSLMNEQFF
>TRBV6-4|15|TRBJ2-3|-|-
TGTGCCAGCATTCTAGAAGACTACGGGGCAGATACGCAGTATTTT
CASILEDYGADTQYF
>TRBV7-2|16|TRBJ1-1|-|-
TGTGCCAGCATAGAGGGAGGGAGCGTAATGAACACTGAAGCTTTCTTT
CASIEGGSVMNTEAFF
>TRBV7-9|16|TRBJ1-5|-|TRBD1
TGTGCCAGCAGCTTAGGACAGGGGGCGCCGGGACAGCCCCAGCATTTT
CASSLGQGAPGQPQHF
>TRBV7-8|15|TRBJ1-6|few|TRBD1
TGTGCCAGCAGCTTAGGGACAGGGGCATATTCACCCCTCCACTTT
CASSLGTGAYSPLHF
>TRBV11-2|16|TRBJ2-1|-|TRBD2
TGTGCCAGCAGCGGGGGGACTAGCGGGAGATTTAATGAGCAGTTCTTC
CASSGGTSGRFNEQFF
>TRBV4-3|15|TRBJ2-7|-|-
TGCGCCAGCAGCCCGGGGGTCCCCAGCTCCTACGAGCAGTACTTC
CASSPGVPSSYEQYF